Following are 9 T cell receptor beta chains from one sample sequenced in a study of T cells in Graves' hyperthyroidism and ophthalmopathy. The CDR3 regions of TCR beta were amplified from RNA transcripts. The study used the HTBI primer set for a first-round RT-PCR of the TCR CDR3. MiXCR was run by TCRdb on the multiplex PCR reads, yielding one entry per CDR3 protein. The sample carries more than 500,000 distinct CDR3 sequences, around 15% recorded once. What was sequenced was blood. These receptors originate from a woman aged 35 to 49 with Graves' ophthalmopathy.

This clonotype was seen ten or more times. The rearrangement links TRBV7-6 to TRBJ2-7; D unresolved. The CDR3 is 14 amino acids. From germline, CDR1 is SGHVS and CDR2 FNYEAQ. Trimming stripped 1 base from V and 6 bases from J, with 13 bases between. CDR3 amino acids: CASSLGTQFREQYF. CDR3 bases: TGTGCCAGCAGCTTAGGCACCCAATTTCGCGAGCAGTACTTC.

About this clonotype: A much larger clonotype is one base distant, so this may be a read error. V usage is TRBV28 and J usage is TRBJ2-7; D might be TRBD1 or TRBD2, each matching 5 bases. The CDR3 is 12 amino acids. In germline, CDR1 is MDHEN, CDR2 SYDVKM. CDR3 in amino acids: CASRGRAYKQYF. DNA of the CDR3: TGTGCCAGCAGGGGACGGGCCTACAAGCAGTACTTC.

This clonotype was recorded a few times. The chain combines TRBV5-1 with TRBJ2-7; D is possibly TRBD1 or TRBD2 (5 bases each). This CDR3 comprises 15 residues. CDR1 is SGHRS, CDR2 YFSETQ, per germline. V dropped 1 base and J dropped 5 bases, with 16 bases sitting between them. For the CDR3, the DNA is TGCGCCAGCAGCTTGCAGTCCAGGGCCGGGGACGAGCAGTACTTC. Translating gives CASSLQSRAGDEQYF.

This clonotype was found many times. A much larger clone differs from this one at a single base, so this may be a read error. The chain is built from TRBV2 and TRBJ2-5, with D uncertain. This CDR3 spans 15 amino acids. Germline V gene lookup returns CDR1 SNHLY and CDR2 FYNNEI. Between the trimmed V and J ends, which lost 7 bases and 1 base, there was a span of 16 bases. The CDR3 nucleotides read TGTGCCAGCATGGTCGGAACCGGGCCCCAAGAGACCCAGTACTTC. It is translated as CASMVGTGPQETQYF.

This clonotype was picked up many times. V gene TRBV4-1 combines with J gene TRBJ1-2; no clear D gene. V was trimmed by 1 base and J by 1 base, leaving 10 bases between them. Per the germline V gene, CDR1 is MGHRA and CDR2 is YSYEKL. CDR3 length: 15 amino acids. The CDR3 here is CASSQAHEGNYGYTF. DNA of the CDR3: TGCGCCAGCAGCCAAGCGCACGAAGGTAACTATGGCTACACCTTC.

At least ten counts were recorded for this clonotype. The chain carries TRBV11-3 and TRBJ2-1, with D possibly TRBD1 on 6 matching bases. The V end was cut by 3 bases, the J end by 7 bases, with 10 bases between. The CDR3 runs 13 residues. Looked up from germline, CDR1 is SGHNT and CDR2 is YENEEA. The CDR3 is CASSFTGSNEQFF. The DNA of the CDR3 is TGTGCCAGCAGCTTCACAGGGAGTAATGAGCAGTTCTTC.

The V call is TRBV24-1, the J call TRBJ2-5, with unresolved D. Looked up from germline, CDR1 is KGHDR and CDR2 is SFDVKD. There are 13 residues in the CDR3. Trimming removed 5 bases at V and 6 bases at J, with 12 bases between. In nucleotides, the CDR3 is TGTGCCACCAGTGGCCCTTGGTCCAAGACCCAGTACTTC. Protein: CATSGPWSKTQYF.

This clonotype was seen many times. The chain uses TRBV25-1 and TRBJ2-7; 11 nucleotides agree with TRBD2. The CDR3 runs to 13 residues. Germline V CDR1 and CDR2: MGHDK, SYGVNS. V shed 7 bases, J shed 5 bases, and the junction held 4 bases outside the gene matches. The CDR3, as DNA: TGTGCCAGCAAGGTAGCGGGAGGGAACGAGCAGTACTTC. Amino acid sequence: CASKVAGGNEQYF.

Comments on this clonotype: Relative to the germline gene, one junction end is altered; a read error may explain this. The chain links TRBV7-7 to TRBJ2-2; TRBD2 might be the D (7 bases). The CDR3 runs 18 residues. CDR1 is SSHAT, CDR2 FNYEAQ, per germline (reference sequence). The CDR3 nucleotides are TGTGCTAGCAGCCCCTCGGCGGGGGCCCAGGGCCGAAGGGGGGAGCTGTTTTTT. It specifies CASSPSAGAQGRRGELFF.